Below are 15 T cell receptor beta chains sequenced from a single sample in a study of breast tumors, draining lymph nodes, adjacent tissues. TCRdb reprocessed the multiplex PCR reads via MiXCR and lists one record per CDR3 protein. The sample consists of some 170,000 distinct CDR3 sequences, approximately 33% of them appearing once. The lymph nodes were axillary draining lymph nodes from breast cancer patients. Sequencing used axillary lymph node tissue. These receptors all come from a female donor with breast cancer. Some clones in this sample may be carry-over from other donors' samples.

As concerns this clonotype: A much larger clone sits a single nucleotide away, making a read error possible. V is TRBV3-2 and J is TRBJ1-2. TRBV3-2 corresponds to a pseudogene. The CDR3 is 14 residues long. The CDR3 nucleotides are TGTGCCAGCAACCAAGCGGGAGGCCGCTATGGCTACACCTTC. Protein product: CASNQAGGRYGYTF.

This clonotype was seen many times. V and J are TRBV11-2 and TRBJ2-5; 8 bases are a match to TRBD2. Germline CDR1 and CDR2: SGHAT and FQNNGV. V was clipped by 4 bases and J by 5 bases; unmatched bases: 18. The CDR3 is made up of 18 amino acids. This chain's CDR3 is CASSSLGAGVPGWETQYF. The CDR3 DNA follows: TGTGCCAGCAGCTCTCTGGGAGCGGGGGTCCCCGGGTGGGAGACCCAGTACTTC.

The rearrangement uses TRBV25-1 and TRBJ1-2; D may be TRBD1 (6 bases). CDR3 size: 14 residues. V was shortened by 4 bases and J by 5 bases, with 14 bases between the two germline ends. The V gene's germline CDR1 is MGHDK and CDR2 SYGVNS. CDR3: CASSATGQLYGYTF. CDR3 DNA sequence: TGTGCCAGCAGTGCTACCGGACAGCTTTATGGCTACACCTTC.

As regards this clonotype: It may be a read error: a sequence one base away is much more abundant. The chain employs TRBV20-1 and TRBJ2-7; unclear D gene. This CDR3 is 15 amino acids long. CDR1 and CDR2 from the germline V gene are DFQATT and SNEGSKA (reference sequence). V lost 4 bases and J 5 bases, leaving 21 bases between the germline ends. CDR3 DNA: TGCAGTGCTACCCCATCCGTTTTAAGTCCGAACGAGCAGTACTTC. This translates into CSATPSVLSPNEQYF.

V is TRBV5-1 and J is TRBJ2-7; D is perhaps TRBD1 (6 bases). This CDR3 region has 20 residues. Germline V gene lookup returns CDR1 SGHRS and CDR2 YFSETQ. V was cut by 2 bases and J by 0 bases, with 27 bases left in between. This CDR3 is CASSLGSSVRQAVSSYEQYF. CDR3 coding DNA: TGCGCCAGCAGCTTAGGGAGCAGCGTTAGACAGGCGGTAAGCTCCTACGAGCAGTACTTC. The whole variable domain, filled in from reference TRBV5-1 and TRBJ2-7, reads KAGVTQTPRYLIKTRGQQVTLSCSPISGHRSVSWYQQTPGQGLQFLFEYFSETQRNKGNFPGRFSGRQFSNSRSEMNVSTLELGDSALYLCASSLGSSVRQAVSSYEQYFGPGTRLTVT.

The CDR3 loop reads CASSLGQGPYNEQFF. In DNA, the CDR3 is TGTGCCAGCAGTCTGGGACAGGGGCCTTACAATGAGCAGTTCTTC. The chain couples TRBV12-3 or TRBV12-4 to TRBJ2-1; 10 nucleotides match TRBD1. This CDR3 region has 15 residues. J gave up 4 bases and V 5 bases, and 5 bases lay outside the gene matches.

This clonotype was recorded at least ten times. The chain has TRBV11-2 and TRBJ2-3; D is uncertain. Germline V gives CDR1 SGHAT, CDR2 FQNNGV. The CDR3 contains 15 residues. V was cut by 0 bases and J by 1 base, with 8 bases left in between. CDR3 coding DNA: TGTGCCAGCAGCTTAGAGGCTTTGGGCACAGATACGCAGTATTTT. Translating gives CASSLEALGTDTQYF.

This clonotype was counted at least ten times. The chain recombines TRBV30 with TRBJ1-2; 7 nucleotides line up with TRBD1. The trim removed 4 bases at V and 3 bases at J, leaving 5 bases unmatched. The V gene's germline CDR1 is GTSNPN and CDR2 SVGIG (reference sequence). The CDR3 is 13 amino acids. Here the CDR3 reads CAWTTGTDYGYTF. DNA for the CDR3: TGTGCCTGGACCACCGGGACAGACTATGGCTACACCTTC.

The chain combines TRBV6-4 with TRBJ2-3; 10 bases are shared with TRBD1. V lost 10 bases, J lost 4 bases, and 8 bases stayed unmatched. The CDR3 extends over 14 amino acids. CDR1 is MRHNA and CDR2 is SNTAGT in the germline V gene. CDR3 DNA sequence: TGTGCCATCAGCCGGGACAGGGGTTCAGATACGCAGTATTTT. Translated, it gives CAISRDRGSDTQYF.

At least ten counts were recorded for this clonotype. This chain links TRBV5-1 with TRBJ2-7, with 12 bases lining up with TRBD2. The CDR3 loop spans 15 amino acids. V lost 4 bases and J lost 4; bases outside the gene matches: 6. Germline CDR1 and CDR2: SGHRS and YFSETQ. The CDR3 region has the DNA TGCGCCAGCAGCATGACTAGCGGGGGACCTTACGAGCAGTACTTC. Translated, it gives CASSMTSGGPYEQYF.

This clonotype was recorded at least ten times. This rearrangement joins TRBV12-3 or TRBV12-4 to TRBJ2-7; D possibly matches TRBD1 or TRBD2 (5 bases each). Trimming took off 7 bases at V and 1 base at J, with 14 bases between the two ends. CDR3 length: 14 residues. The CDR3 DNA reads as TGTGCCAGCACCGGAACGGGGCAATCCTACGAGCAGTACTTC. Translated: CASTGTGQSYEQYF.

The chain has TRBV6-6 and TRBJ1-5; 8 nucleotides line up with TRBD1. The CDR3 has 14 residues. V was clipped by 7 bases and J by 6 bases; unmatched bases: 8. CDR1 MNHNY and CDR2 SVGAGI come from the germline V gene (reference sequence). This CDR3 is CASTTGGWGQPQHF. The CDR3, as DNA: TGTGCCAGCACCACAGGGGGGTGGGGTCAGCCCCAGCATTTT.

Many counts were recorded for this clonotype. This chain links TRBV12-3 or TRBV12-4 with TRBJ1-4; D not resolved. Trimming took off 8 bases at V and 7 bases at J, with 8 bases between the two ends. The CDR3 has 11 residues. CDR3 nucleotides: TGTGCCAGCGGCCTAAGTGAAAAACTGTTTTTT. Protein product: CASGLSEKLFF.

This clonotype was detected ten times or more. The rearrangement uses TRBV20-1 and TRBJ2-2; tentative D call: TRBD2 (6 bases). The CDR3 has 15 residues. Trimming removed 3 bases at V and 0 bases at J, with 11 bases between. CDR1 is DFQATT, CDR2 SNEGSKA, per germline (reference sequence). This chain's CDR3 is CSARIAAANTGELFF. For the CDR3, the DNA is TGCAGTGCTAGGATAGCGGCCGCGAACACCGGGGAGCTGTTTTTT.

This clonotype was counted ten times or more. The chain uses TRBV7-9 and TRBJ2-3, with 13 bases fitting TRBD2. The CDR3 consists of 21 residues. With 5 bases clipped from V and 3 bases from J, the junction kept 20 bases outside the gene matches. Germline V gene lookup returns CDR1 SEHNR and CDR2 FQNEAQ (reference sequence). The CDR3 region has the DNA TGTGCCAGCAGCCCTAGATCGAGACTAGCGGGAGGTGGCTTTTGGACAGATACGCAGTATTTT. Translation: CASSPRSRLAGGGFWTDTQYF.